These T cell receptor beta chains were read from a single sample in a study of regulatory T cells in long-lasting Graves disease. TCRdb itself ran the multiplex PCR reads through MiXCR, one entry per CDR3 protein. The data show 350,000 to 400,000 distinct CDR3 sequences, 15% to 20% seen once. This sample was shared with a second study, whose subject was T cells in Graves' hyperthyroidism and ophthalmopathy.

Sequenced material: peripheral blood mononuclear cells (PBMCs), taken at new diagnosis, from a patient treated with antithyroid drugs. These TCRs come from a woman in her late teens or twenties with Graves disease. Both conserved end residues are part of each CDR3. A D gene is named only where the DNA matches it firmly.

CDR3: CAIGQETQYF
V: TRBV10-3
D: -

CDR3: CATSKGLDNEQYF
V: TRBV24-1
D: -

CDR3: CASSLGGRPSSEQFF
V: TRBV11-2
D: -

CDR3: CASSPPGGQNTEAFF
V: TRBV18
D: -

CDR3: CATSARDVEYHNEQFF
V: TRBV24-1
D: -

CDR3: CASSLAGNLGGTEAFF
V: TRBV11-2
D: -

CDR3: CASSTTRTSGIRAYNEQFF
V: TRBV11-2
D: TRBD2

CDR3: CASMRGTSGMDEQFF
V: TRBV2
D: TRBD2

CDR3: CATTGGDTEAFF
V: TRBV28
D: -

CDR3: CASQRGEKLFF
V: TRBV4-1
D: -

CDR3: CASSLRTGMNTEAFF
V: TRBV5-1
D: TRBD1

CDR3: CASSLDGLAGGDTQYF
V: TRBV5-4
D: TRBD2

CDR3: CASGQWPGSYEQYF
V: TRBV3-1
D: -

CDR3: CAWTDGLGSPLHF
V: TRBV30
D: -

CDR3: CASSGVRGELFF
V: TRBV19
D: -

CDR3: CASTPQGFFGGGRVNEQFF
V: TRBV5-1
D: -

CDR3: CASTSGLSTEAFF
V: TRBV12-3/TRBV12-4
D: -

CDR3: CASRPRVASGNEQFF
V: TRBV12-3/TRBV12-4
D: -

CDR3: CASRGRIGVRDGYTF
V: TRBV3-1
D: -

CDR3: CASSLLASSGNTIYF
V: TRBV18
D: -

CDR3: CASSRLPSGELFF
V: TRBV7-9
D: -

CDR3: CSARDERAGANVLTF
V: TRBV20-1
D: -

CDR3: CASSTARGGLRETQYF
V: TRBV18
D: -

CDR3: CSASGLNEQFF
V: TRBV20-1
D: -

CDR3: CASSRVRRGTAINIQYF
V: TRBV11-2
D: -

CDR3: CASSQDLHFGGVANEQFF
V: TRBV3-1
D: -

CDR3: CASSLDGTANYGYTF
V: TRBV27
D: TRBD1

CDR3: CAWSAGGTSGVDTQYF
V: TRBV30
D: TRBD2

CDR3: CASSDRGANYGYTF
V: TRBV10-2
D: -

CDR3: CSVLGQGGTDTQYF
V: TRBV29-1
D: TRBD1

CDR3: CASSYALGSPLHF
V: TRBV3-1
D: -

CDR3: CASRGDYSYNEQFF
V: TRBV27
D: TRBD2

CDR3: CASSQVGDSGYTF
V: TRBV14
D: TRBD1

CDR3: CARVNSPLHF
V: TRBV28
D: -

CDR3: CAWSPGDLPYEQYF
V: TRBV30
D: -

CDR3: CASSATAYETQYF
V: TRBV5-1
D: -